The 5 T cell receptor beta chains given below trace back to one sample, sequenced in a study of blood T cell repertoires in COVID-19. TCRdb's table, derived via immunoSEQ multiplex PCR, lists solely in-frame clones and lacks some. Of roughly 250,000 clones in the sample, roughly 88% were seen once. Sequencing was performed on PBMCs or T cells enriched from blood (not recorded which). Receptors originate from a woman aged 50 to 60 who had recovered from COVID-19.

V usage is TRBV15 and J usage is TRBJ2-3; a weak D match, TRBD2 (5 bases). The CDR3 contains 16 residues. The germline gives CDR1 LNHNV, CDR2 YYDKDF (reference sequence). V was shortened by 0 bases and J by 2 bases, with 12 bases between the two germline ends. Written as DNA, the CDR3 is TGTGCCACCAGCAGAGATCGCCTAGCCTTCACAGATACGCAGTATTTT. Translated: CATSRDRLAFTDTQYF.

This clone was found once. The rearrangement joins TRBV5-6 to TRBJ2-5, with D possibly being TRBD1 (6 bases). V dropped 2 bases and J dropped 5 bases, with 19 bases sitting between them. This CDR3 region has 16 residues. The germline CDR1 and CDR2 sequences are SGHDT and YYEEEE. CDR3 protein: CASSFPTTDRGETQYF. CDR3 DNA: TGTGCCAGCAGCTTTCCAACTACGGACAGAGGGGAGACCCAGTACTTC.

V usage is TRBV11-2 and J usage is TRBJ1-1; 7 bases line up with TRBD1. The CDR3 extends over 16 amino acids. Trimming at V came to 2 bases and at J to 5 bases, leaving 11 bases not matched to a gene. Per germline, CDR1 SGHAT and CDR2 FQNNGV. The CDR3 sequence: CASSLSGRGLGTEAFF. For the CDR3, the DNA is TGTGCCAGCAGCTTAAGCGGGAGGGGGCTGGGGACTGAAGCTTTCTTT.

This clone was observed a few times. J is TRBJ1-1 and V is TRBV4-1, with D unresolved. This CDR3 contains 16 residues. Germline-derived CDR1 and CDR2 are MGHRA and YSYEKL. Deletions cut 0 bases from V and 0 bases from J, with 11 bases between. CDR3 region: CASSQDPRGMNTEAFF. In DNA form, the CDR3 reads TGCGCCAGCAGCCAAGATCCGAGAGGGATGAACACTGAAGCTTTCTTT.

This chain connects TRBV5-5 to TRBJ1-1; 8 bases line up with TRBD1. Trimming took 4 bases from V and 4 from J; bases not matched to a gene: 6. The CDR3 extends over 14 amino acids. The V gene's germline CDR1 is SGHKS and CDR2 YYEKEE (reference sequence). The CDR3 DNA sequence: TGTGCCAGCAGCAGCCGGGACAGGTTCACTGAAGCTTTCTTT. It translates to CASSSRDRFTEAFF.